These T cell receptor beta chains were read from a single sample in a study of cytomegalovirus exposure and HLA in healthy donors. The protocol was immunoSEQ multiplex PCR, while the TCRdb copy is restricted to in-frame clones and leaves out a portion. The table has some 150,000 clones, around nine tenths seen once. Sequencing used PBMCs. These receptor sequences come from a woman in her thirties in good health and CMV-seronegative. CDR3s include the opening cysteine and the closing phenylalanine or tryptophan. A D gene is named only where the DNA matches it firmly. Not every row has a clone size; where given, it reads once, few, many or a size class.

abundance: -; d_gene: -; v_gene: TRBV7-9; len: 15; j_gene: TRBJ2-2; CDR3nt: TGTGCCAGCAGTTGGACAGCCACTAAGATCGGGGAGCTGTTTTTT; CDR3aa: CASSWTATKIGELFF
abundance: -; d_gene: TRBD2; v_gene: TRBV28; len: 15; j_gene: TRBJ2-2; CDR3nt: TGTGCCAGCAGCCGTAATCTGCGGGGGGCCGGGGAGCTGTTTTTT; CDR3aa: CASSRNLRGAGELFF
abundance: -; d_gene: TRBD2; v_gene: TRBV9; len: 15; j_gene: TRBJ2-1; CDR3nt: TGTGCCAGCAGCGTATCCACTAGCGGGCGTAATGAGCAGTTCTTC; CDR3aa: CASSVSTSGRNEQFF
abundance: -; d_gene: TRBD1; v_gene: TRBV4-3; len: 15; j_gene: TRBJ1-1; CDR3nt: TGCGCCAGCAGCCAAGAGGCAGGGGGCCTGGCTGAAGCTTTCTTT; CDR3aa: CASSQEAGGLAEAFF
abundance: -; d_gene: -; v_gene: TRBV29-1; len: 12; j_gene: TRBJ2-5; CDR3nt: TGCAGCGTTCCGACAGCTCAAGAGACCCAGTACTTC; CDR3aa: CSVPTAQETQYF
abundance: -; d_gene: -; v_gene: TRBV9; len: 15; j_gene: TRBJ2-2; CDR3nt: TGTGCCAGCAGCGTAGCTCAACAGGGTTCCGGGGAGCTGTTTTTT; CDR3aa: CASSVAQQGSGELFF
abundance: few; d_gene: TRBD1; v_gene: TRBV4-1; len: 14; j_gene: TRBJ1-5; CDR3nt: TGCGCCAGCAGCACGGGACAGGGAGACCAGCCCCAGCATTTT; CDR3aa: CASSTGQGDQPQHF
abundance: -; d_gene: TRBD1; v_gene: TRBV2; len: 13; j_gene: TRBJ1-2; CDR3nt: TGTGCCAGCAACCCGCAGGGGGCTAGCGGCTACACCTTC; CDR3aa: CASNPQGASGYTF
abundance: -; d_gene: TRBD1; v_gene: TRBV19; len: 13; j_gene: TRBJ2-7; CDR3nt: TGTGCCAGTAGGGGCAGGGGGCAGGACGAGCAGTACTTC; CDR3aa: CASRGRGQDEQYF
abundance: -; d_gene: -; v_gene: TRBV19; len: 14; j_gene: TRBJ1-5; CDR3nt: TGTGCCAGTAGGGTGGGCAGGGTAGATCAGCCCCAGCATTTT; CDR3aa: CASRVGRVDQPQHF
abundance: -; d_gene: TRBD2; v_gene: TRBV5-1; len: 18; j_gene: TRBJ2-3; CDR3nt: TGCGCCAGCAGAGACGGGACTAGCGGGGGGCCTCGCACAGATACGCAGTATTTT; CDR3aa: CASRDGTSGGPRTDTQYF
abundance: -; d_gene: TRBD1; v_gene: TRBV7-8; len: 16; j_gene: TRBJ1-5; CDR3nt: TGTGCCAGCAGCTTAGAAGGACAGGGCTACAATCAGCCCCAGCATTTT; CDR3aa: CASSLEGQGYNQPQHF
abundance: -; d_gene: -; v_gene: TRBV2; len: 15; j_gene: TRBJ2-1; CDR3nt: TGTGCCAGCAGTGAAAGGAGCGGTCCCTACAATGAGCAGTTCTTC; CDR3aa: CASSERSGPYNEQFF
abundance: -; d_gene: -; v_gene: TRBV9; len: 16; j_gene: TRBJ2-7; CDR3nt: TGTGCCAGCAGCCCTAGAGGTCCCAGAATACCCTACGAGCAGTACTTC; CDR3aa: CASSPRGPRIPYEQYF
abundance: -; d_gene: TRBD1; v_gene: TRBV6-5; len: 13; j_gene: TRBJ1-2; CDR3nt: TGTGCCAGCAGTCGAGGACAGGGGGATGGCTACACCTTC; CDR3aa: CASSRGQGDGYTF
abundance: -; d_gene: TRBD2; v_gene: TRBV7-9; len: 16; j_gene: TRBJ2-5; CDR3nt: TGTGCCAGCAGCAAACTAGCGGGGGACATCAAAGAGACCCAGTACTTC; CDR3aa: CASSKLAGDIKETQYF
abundance: -; d_gene: -; v_gene: TRBV10-1; len: 13; j_gene: TRBJ2-1; CDR3nt: TGCGCCAGCAGTGACGTGGGGCTAAGTGAGCAGTTCTTC; CDR3aa: CASSDVGLSEQFF